These 30 T cell receptor beta chains share one sample of origin, sequenced in a study of T cells in women clearing cervical HPV infection. Some clones are missing from TCRdb's copy, which holds only in-frame ones; the method was immunoSEQ multiplex PCR. This sample's table has fewer than 35,000 clones. The sample comprised blood buffy coat. The receptors were sampled from a woman aged 18 to 75 with a cervical HPV16 infection that either progressed to CIN3+ or cleared (not recorded which).

About this clone: The read ends 3 residues shy of where the CDR3 ends; the end is completed using the germline J gene. The chain employs TRBV4-2 and TRBJ2-7, with 10 bases identical to TRBD2. This CDR3 has 16 residues. The junction had 5 bases not matched to a gene; V was cut back by 0 bases and J by 3 bases. Looked up from germline, CDR1 is LGHNA and CDR2 is YNFKEQ. The CDR3: CASSQESSSGGYEQYF. CDR3 DNA (partial): TGTGCCAGCAGCCAAGAAAGTTCTAGCGGGGGCTACGAG.

In the case of this clone: The CDR3 end falls 3 residues outside the read, so it is completed with the germline J gene. V and J are TRBV5-5 and TRBJ1-6; 9 nucleotides match TRBD1. Germline V gives CDR1 SGHKS, CDR2 YYEKEE (reference sequence). This CDR3 contains 14 residues. J lost 10 bases, V lost 4 bases, and 6 bases had no gene match. CDR3 DNA, as far as it was read: TGTGCCAGCAGCCGGAGGGACAGGGACTCACCC. Protein: CASSRRDRDSP. The CDR3 in full is CASSRRDRDSPLHF. Combining the CDR3 with reference TRBV5-5 and TRBJ1-6 gives the whole variable domain DAGVTQSPTHLIKTRGQQVTLRCSPISGHKSVSWYQQVLGQGPQFIFQYYEKEERGRGNFPDRFSARQFPNYSSELNVNALLLGDSALYLCASSRRDRDSPLHFGNGTRLTVT.

On this clone: The DNA ends 3 residues before the CDR3 does, and the rest of the CDR3 is filled in from the germline J gene. This chain joins TRBV7-9 and TRBJ2-1, with no clear D. Trimming shortened V by 0 bases and J by 4 bases, and 10 bases separated the two germline ends. CDR1 and CDR2 (germline): SEHNR, FQNEAQ (reference sequence). The CDR3 totals 15 residues. CDR3 in amino acids: CASSLAKGAYNEQFF. The sequenced part of the CDR3 DNA is TGTGCCAGCAGCTTAGCGAAGGGTGCATACAATGAG. Looking up the rest from reference TRBV7-9 and TRBJ2-1 gives the full variable domain: DTGVSQNPRHKITKRGQNVTFRCDPISEHNRLYWYRQTLGQGPEFLTYFQNEAQLEKSRLLSDRFSAERPKGSFSTLEIQRTEQGDSAMYLCASSLAKGAYNEQFFGPGTRLTVL.

Worth noting for this clone: Read sequence stops 3 residues before the CDR3 end, and the germline J gene provides the missing end. V gene TRBV4-1 combines with J gene TRBJ1-2; D is perhaps TRBD1 (5 bases). Germline assignment: CDR1 MGHRA and CDR2 YSYEKL. There are 13 residues in the CDR3. Here the CDR3 reads CASSLGGRGGYTF. The sequenced CDR3 bases are TGCGCCAGCAGCCTTGGGGGGAGAGGAGGC.

Note on this clone: The read comes to an end 3 residues before the CDR3 does, leaving the germline J gene to fill in the end. The rearrangement joins TRBV20-1 to TRBJ2-1; 11 nucleotides agree with TRBD2. Germline V lookup: CDR1 DFQATT, CDR2 SNEGSKA (reference sequence). With 5 bases clipped from V and 4 bases from J, the junction kept 4 bases outside the gene matches. The CDR3 is 14 residues long. This CDR3 reads CSAPRLAGYNEQFF. The part of the CDR3 DNA that was read is TGCAGTGCTCCTCGACTAGCGGGGTACAATGAG.

In regard to this clone: The observed sequence ends 3 residues before the CDR3 terminus, with the missing tail filled in from the germline J gene. The chain recombines TRBV4-1 with TRBJ2-7; D not resolved. The CDR3 is 14 amino acids. The germline gives CDR1 MGHRA, CDR2 YSYEKL. V shed 4 bases and J shed 1 base, with 11 bases lying between them. The DNA read from the CDR3 is TGCGCCAGCAGCCTTCAAGGCAGTTCCTACGAG. It specifies CASSLQGSSYE. The CDR3 in its entirety is CASSLQGSSYEQYF.

A note on this clone: The observed sequence ends 3 residues before the CDR3 terminus, with the missing tail filled in from the germline J gene. The genes are TRBV5-1 and TRBJ2-1; 9 bases map to TRBD2. The trim removed 4 bases at V and 4 bases at J, leaving 6 bases unmatched. The germline V gene encodes CDR1 SGHRS and CDR2 YFSETQ. The CDR3 totals 15 residues. CDR3 DNA, as far as it was read: TGCGCCAGCAGCCCGACTAGCGGTTCTTACAATGAG. Amino acids: CASSPTSGSYNE. The entire CDR3 sequence reads CASSPTSGSYNEQFF.

On this clone: The CDR3 goes on 3 residues after the read ends, and that part is filled in from the germline J gene. The chain employs TRBV19 and TRBJ2-7, with 8 bases that match TRBD1. Per germline, CDR1 LNHDA and CDR2 SQIVND (reference sequence). The CDR3 covers 14 residues. V lost 5 bases and J lost 3; bases outside the gene matches: 6. The CDR3: CASSSGTGVYEQYF. CDR3 DNA (partial): TGTGCCAGTAGTTCCGGGACAGGAGTCTACGAG.

Remarks on this clone: The missing CDR3 end, 3 residues past where the read stops, is filled in from the germline J gene. This chain uses TRBV7-3 with TRBJ2-1; TRBD2 matches at 7 bases. The trim removed 5 bases at V and 0 bases at J, leaving 4 bases unmatched. Per the germline V gene, CDR1 is SGHTA and CDR2 is FQGTGA. CDR3 length: 15 residues. CDR3 DNA (partial): TGTGCCAGCAGCCTACTAGCGACCTCCTACAATGAG. Translation: CASSLLATSYNE. The entire CDR3 reads CASSLLATSYNEQFF.

The CDR3 sequence: CASSPGLYEQYF. The covered CDR3 bases are TGTGCCAGCTCACCGGGACTCTACGAG. The V and J genes are TRBV18 and TRBJ2-7; D is possibly TRBD2 (6 bases). The read ends 3 residues before the CDR3 terminus; that terminus is restored from the germline J gene. V was shortened by 3 bases and J by 3 bases, with 6 bases between the two germline ends. The CDR3 loop spans 12 amino acids. Germline CDR1 KGHSH, CDR2 LQKENI.

A remark on this clone: The CDR3 goes on 3 residues after the read ends, and that part is filled in from the germline J gene. The chain is built from TRBV5-1 and TRBJ2-3, with D possibly matching TRBD1 (6 bases). V shed 0 bases and J shed 2 bases, with 16 bases lying between them. CDR1 SGHRS and CDR2 YFSETQ come from the germline V gene. The CDR3 has 17 amino acids. The DNA read from the CDR3 is TGCGCCAGCAGCTTGGGTGTGAGTGGGGGCCTCACAGATACG. This sequence encodes CASSLGVSGGLTDT. The full CDR3 sequence reads CASSLGVSGGLTDTQYF.

With respect to this clone: The CDR3 end is not reached by the read, which stops 3 residues before it; the germline J gene fills it in. The rearrangement uses TRBV2 and TRBJ1-5; a possible D gene is TRBD1 (5 bases). Germline-derived CDR1 and CDR2 are SNHLY and FYNNEI. The CDR3 is made up of 14 amino acids. Deletions cut 2 bases from V and 1 base from J, with 6 bases between. The sequenced part of the CDR3 DNA is TGTGCCAGCAGTGAACAGGGCAGCAATCAGCCC. This sequence encodes CASSEQGSNQP. The full CDR3 sequence reads CASSEQGSNQPQHF.

A note on this clone: The read finishes 3 residues shy of the CDR3 end, and the germline J gene is used to complete it. This rearrangement joins TRBV15 to TRBJ2-1; 9 bases are shared with TRBD2. The CDR3 extends over 15 amino acids. With 2 bases clipped from V and 4 bases from J, the junction kept 3 bases outside the gene matches. From germline, CDR1 is LNHNV and CDR2 YYDKDF (reference sequence). This CDR3 reads CATSRQREVYNEQFF. The CDR3 bases that were read are TGTGCCACCAGCAGACAGCGGGAGGTGTACAATGAG.

Remarks on this clone: The CDR3 is cut off 3 residues early in the read; its end comes from the germline J gene. The rearrangement links TRBV4-1 to TRBJ1-2, with TRBD1 matching 8 bases. V was pared by 4 bases and J by 7 bases, with 8 bases of the junction left unmatched. CDR1 and CDR2 from the germline V gene are MGHRA and YSYEKL. The CDR3 runs 14 residues. CDR3 region: CASSPRQGASGYTF. The covered CDR3 bases are TGCGCCAGCAGCCCCCGGCAGGGGGCATCTGGC.

As concerns this clone: The observed sequence ends 3 residues before the CDR3 terminus, with the missing tail filled in from the germline J gene. The genes are TRBV6-1 and TRBJ2-7, with a possible D match to TRBD2 (6 bases). Trimming removed 2 bases from V and 0 bases from J, with 11 bases in between. CDR1 and CDR2 (germline): MNHNS, SASEGT. The CDR3 is 15 amino acids. The CDR3 DNA, read in part, is TGTGCCAGCAGTGAAATTCGGGGGTCCTCCTACGAG. As protein: CASSEIRGSSYE. From start to end, the CDR3 is CASSEIRGSSYEQYF.

Concerning this clone: Read coverage stops 3 residues before the CDR3 terminus; the germline J gene supplies the remainder. V gene TRBV7-9 combines with J gene TRBJ2-7, with 7 bases aligning to TRBD1. This CDR3 has 14 residues. Germline lookup yields CDR1 SEHNR and CDR2 FQNEAQ (reference sequence). V was clipped by 6 bases and J by 2 bases; unmatched bases: 7. Incomplete CDR3 DNA: TGTGCCAGCAGTTCGGACAGGCGACCCTACGAG. Encoded protein: CASSSDRRPYE. From start to end, the CDR3 is CASSSDRRPYEQYF.

On this clone: The read terminates 3 residues ahead of where the CDR3 ends, so the germline J gene completes it. The V gene is TRBV11-2, the J gene TRBJ2-7, with no clear D. CDR3 length: 12 residues. Germline CDR1 reads SGHAT; CDR2 reads FQNNGV. V lost 4 bases and J 4 bases, leaving 8 bases between the germline ends. The chain's CDR3 is CASSSTIYEQYF. The covered CDR3 bases are TGTGCCAGCAGCTCGACAATTTACGAG. The whole variable domain, remainder taken from reference TRBV11-2 and TRBJ2-7, is EAGVAQSPRYKIIEKRQSVAFWCNPISGHATLYWYQQILGQGPKLLIQFQNNGVVDDSQLPKDRFSAERLKGVDSTLKIQPAKLEDSAVYLCASSSTIYEQYFGPGTRLTVT.

With regard to this clone: The read ends 3 residues before the CDR3 terminus; that terminus is restored from the germline J gene. This rearrangement joins TRBV5-1 to TRBJ1-1; the match to TRBD1 covers 7 bases. Germline CDR1 and CDR2: SGHRS and YFSETQ. Germline trimming cut 0 bases from V and 3 bases from J; bases unmatched to any gene: 8. The CDR3 has 16 amino acids. CDR3 DNA (partial): TGCGCCAGCAGCTTGGCCGGGACAGTATGGGACACTGAA. Amino acid sequence: CASSLAGTVWDTE. From start to end, the CDR3 is CASSLAGTVWDTEAFF.

Worth noting for this clone: From the germline J gene comes the end of the CDR3, since the read stops 3 residues before it. V usage is TRBV4-1 and J usage is TRBJ2-3; D call uncertain. Germline values: CDR1 MGHRA, CDR2 YSYEKL. The V gene lost 0 bases and the J gene lost 8 bases, with 9 bases spanning the gap. This CDR3 has 13 amino acids. This CDR3 reads CASSQDPHGTQYF. The CDR3 bases that were read are TGCGCCAGCAGCCAAGATCCCCACGGTACG.

The sequenced CDR3 bases are TGTGCCACCAGTCCCTCTTGGACAGGGCACACCGGGGAG. Translated: CATSPSWTGHTGE. Given in full, the CDR3 is CATSPSWTGHTGELFF. The chain has TRBV24-1 and TRBJ2-2, with TRBD1 matching over 8 bases. The missing CDR3 end, 3 residues past where the read stops, is filled in from the germline J gene. Unmatched junction bases numbered 8, after V lost 6 bases and J lost 3 bases. The germline V gene encodes CDR1 KGHDR and CDR2 SFDVKD. The CDR3 totals 16 residues.

A note on this clone: The read ends 3 residues early relative to the CDR3; the germline J gene fills the gap. This chain joins TRBV19 and TRBJ1-5; D possibly corresponds to TRBD1 (5 bases). The V gene's germline CDR1 is LNHDA and CDR2 SQIVND (reference sequence). V lost 9 bases, J lost 6 bases, and 12 bases lay in between. The CDR3 runs to 12 residues. CDR3 DNA (partial): TGTGCCAGCGGGGGGATAGGTCAGCCC. Translating it yields CASGGIGQP. The CDR3 reads in full as CASGGIGQPQHF.

In regard to this clone: The read halts 3 residues ahead of the CDR3 end, with the missing end drawn from the germline J gene. The J gene is TRBJ1-6, the V gene TRBV25-1; 9 bases agree with TRBD1. V lost 5 bases to trimming and J lost 7 bases; unmatched junction nucleotides: 6. CDR1 and CDR2 from the germline V gene are MGHDK and SYGVNS. The CDR3 sequence is 15 residues long. The covered CDR3 bases are TGTGCCAGCAGTCCGGACAGGGGATACAATTCACCC. Amino acids: CASSPDRGYNSP. The complete CDR3 protein is CASSPDRGYNSPLHF.

For this clone: The read halts 3 residues ahead of the CDR3 end, with the missing end drawn from the germline J gene. The J gene is TRBJ2-5, the V gene TRBV7-8; tentative D call: TRBD1 (6 bases). Germline V gene data show CDR1 as SGHVS and CDR2 as FQNEAQ. The CDR3 is 17 residues long. V was pared by 3 bases and J by 4 bases, with 21 bases between. The sequenced CDR3 bases are TGTGCCAGCAGCTTTACGAACGGACAGCAAGTATTAGAGACC. Its protein is CASSFTNGQQVLET. The entire CDR3 reads CASSFTNGQQVLETQYF.

Concerning this clone itself: Read coverage stops 3 residues before the CDR3 terminus; the germline J gene supplies the remainder. V and J are TRBV7-9 and TRBJ1-3; 7 nucleotides match TRBD1. The CDR3 length is 14 residues. Trimming took 6 bases from V and 0 from J; bases not matched to a gene: 2. From germline, CDR1 is SEHNR and CDR2 FQNEAQ (reference sequence). CDR3 in amino acids: CASRQGSSGNTIYF. The CDR3 bases that were read are TGTGCCAGCAGACAGGGGTCCTCTGGAAACACC.

On this clone itself: The CDR3 end falls 3 residues outside the read, so it is completed with the germline J gene. This chain joins TRBV5-1 and TRBJ1-3, with D unclear. The V gene's germline CDR1 is SGHRS and CDR2 YFSETQ. Trimming pared 4 bases from V and 4 bases from J, leaving 15 bases between. The CDR3 contains 15 residues. CDR3 region: CASSHGEGAGNTIYF. CDR3 DNA, as far as it was read: TGCGCCAGCAGCCACGGGGAGGGCGCCGGAAACACC.

About this clone itself: Sequencing ends 3 residues short of the CDR3 end; the germline J gene provides the rest. The gene calls are TRBV18 and TRBJ1-1, with 12 bases that match TRBD1. The CDR3 has 16 amino acids. V shed 6 bases and J 2 bases; nucleotides not matched to a gene: 7. Germline V gene data show CDR1 as KGHSH and CDR2 as LQKENI. The sequenced CDR3 bases are TGTGCCAGCTCGCCGGGACAGGGGGCGTCTAACACTGAA. This translates into CASSPGQGASNTE. The whole CDR3 protein is CASSPGQGASNTEAFF. Together with reference TRBV18 and TRBJ1-1, the CDR3 gives the full variable domain: NAGVMQNPRHLVRRRGQEARLRCSPMKGHSHVYWYRQLPEEGLKFMVYLQKENIIDESGMPKERFSAEFPKEGPSILRIQQVVRGDSAAYFCASSPGQGASNTEAFFGQGTRLTVV.

Comments on this clone: The read comes to an end 3 residues before the CDR3 does, leaving the germline J gene to fill in the end. The rearrangement links TRBV19 to TRBJ2-7; the match to TRBD2 covers 9 bases. Germline loops: CDR1 LNHDA, CDR2 SQIVND (reference sequence). This CDR3 spans 15 amino acids. J gave up 6 bases and V 7 bases, and 13 bases lay outside the gene matches. The sequenced CDR3 bases are TGTGCCAGTACCGATCGGGGCGGGGGGGCGGTCGAG. As protein: CASTDRGGGAVE. The complete CDR3 reads CASTDRGGGAVEQYF.

For this clone: The CDR3 end falls 3 residues outside the read, so it is completed with the germline J gene. This sequence joins TRBV5-1 and TRBJ2-1; possibly TRBD2 for D (6 bases). V was trimmed by 0 bases and J by 2 bases, leaving 9 bases between them. CDR1 SGHRS and CDR2 YFSETQ come from the germline V gene. The CDR3 consists of 15 residues. CDR3 DNA, as far as it was read: TGCGCCAGCAGCTTGGAGGACTACACCTACAATGAG. It is translated as CASSLEDYTYNE. The entire CDR3 protein reads CASSLEDYTYNEQFF.

A note on this clone: The read stops 3 residues short of the end of the CDR3; the missing end is completed from the germline J gene. V and J are TRBV27 and TRBJ2-7; D might be TRBD1 (6 bases). The CDR3 is 12 amino acids. CDR1 and CDR2 (germline): MNHEY, SMNVEV (reference sequence). Deletions cut 11 bases from V and 6 bases from J, with 17 bases between. The CDR3 protein is CAAASGVGEQYF. The sequenced CDR3 bases are TGTGCCGCAGCTTCAGGGGTAGGCGAG.

The part of the CDR3 DNA that was read is TGTGCCATCAGGGATCTAGGGACAGGGGGCTACGAG. Translation gives CAIRDLGTGGYE. The full CDR3 is CAIRDLGTGGYEQYF. The rearrangement uses TRBV10-3 and TRBJ2-7, with 11 bases aligning to TRBD1. The CDR3 extends 3 residues past the end of the read, so its final part is completed from the germline J gene. Germline CDR1 reads ENHRY; CDR2 reads SYGVKD. The CDR3 runs 15 residues. Trimming took 6 bases from V and 3 from J; bases not matched to a gene: 7.